This passage covers 5 T cell receptor beta chains from one sample sequenced in a study of immune cell composition in non-small cell lung cancer. The data were produced by immunoSEQ multiplex PCR, yet TCRdb's version contains in-frame clones alone and is incomplete. The sample has about 5,200 clones, 60% to 85% seen once. The sample taken for sequencing was lung tumor tissue. These receptors were collected from a human donor with non-small cell lung cancer.

V usage is TRBV11-3 and J usage is TRBJ2-7; 7 bases line up with TRBD1. The trim removed 5 bases at V and 3 bases at J, leaving 10 bases unmatched. This CDR3 region has 15 residues. The germline gives CDR1 SGHNT, CDR2 YENEEA. The CDR3: CASSPSWAGGYEQYF. CDR3 bases: TGTGCCAGCAGCCCAAGTTGGGCAGGGGGCTACGAGCAGTACTTC.

The CDR3 sequence: CASSPPSDEQYF. In DNA form, the CDR3 reads TGTGCCAGCAGCCCCCCGAGTGACGAGCAGTACTTC. This chain joins TRBV7-1 and TRBJ2-7; D is ambiguous. TRBV7-1 is classed as an ORF, of uncertain function. Trimming stripped 5 bases from V and 5 bases from J, with 10 bases between. The CDR3 extends over 12 amino acids.

This sequence joins TRBV29-1 and TRBJ2-7; the match to TRBD1 covers 7 bases. This CDR3 is built from 15 residues. The V gene end was trimmed by 2 bases and the J gene end by 3 bases; junction bases not matched to a gene: 10. Germline lookup yields CDR1 SQVTM and CDR2 ANQGSEA. The CDR3 DNA is TGCAGCGTTGAAACAGGGGACAGCCCTAGCTACGAGCAGTACTTC. It is translated as CSVETGDSPSYEQYF.

The rearrangement links TRBV5-6 to TRBJ1-4; D gene uncertain. The ends were cut back, 2 bases at V and 0 bases at J, with 5 bases in the middle. This CDR3 comprises 14 residues. Germline CDR1 and CDR2: SGHDT and YYEEEE. CDR3 bases: TGTGCCAGCAGCTTACCGGCAACTAATGAAAAACTGTTTTTT. Its protein is CASSLPATNEKLFF.

This clone is deemed medium-sized. V is TRBV7-9 and J is TRBJ1-3, with a weak D call TRBD1 (6 bases). Trimming removed 5 bases from V and 1 base from J, with 15 bases in between. The CDR3 extends over 16 amino acids. Germline loops: CDR1 SEHNR, CDR2 FQNEAQ (reference sequence). CDR3 sequence (DNA): TGTGCCAGCAGCCCAAGTCAGGGGATTTCTGGAAACACCATATATTTT. It specifies CASSPSQGISGNTIYF.